The rows below give T cell receptor beta chains drawn from one sample of a study of blood T cells in healthy people across ages. TCRdb reprocessed the 5' RACE reads via MiXCR and lists one record per CDR3 protein. The sample has nearly 1 million distinct CDR3 sequences; roughly 51% are singletons. The sequenced sample consisted of blood. The receptors stem from a woman aged 60-75 years in good health. Each CDR3 is given with its conserved first and last residue. The order of the fields is V gene, clone size, CDR3 length, J gene, D gene, CDR3 DNA, CDR3 protein. D genes are given only for firm matches. Rows give clone size only sometimes, using once, few, many, or a class for an expanded clone.

>TRBV29-1|-|15|TRBJ1-4|TRBD1
TGCAGCGTTGAAGATCCACAGGGGGCTGGCGAAAAACTGTTTTTT
CSVEDPQGAGEKLFF
>TRBV30|-|16|TRBJ2-2|TRBD2
TGTGCCTGGAGTGTTGGCGGGAGCGGATTCGCCGGGGAGCTGTCTTTT
CAWSVGGSGFAGELSF
>TRBV12-3/TRBV12-4|few|14|TRBJ2-7|TRBD1
TGTGCCAGCAGTTATAGGACAGGGTCGGACGAGCAGTACTTC
CASSYRTGSDEQYF
>TRBV5-1|-|18|TRBJ2-1|TRBD1
TGCGCCAGCAACGTCCACTCGGCGGGGACAGGGGCGTACAATGAGCAGTTCTTC
CASNVHSAGTGAYNEQFF
>TRBV5-5|-|13|TRBJ2-7|TRBD1
TGTGCCAGCATGGGGGACAGTTTCTACGAGCAGTACTTC
CASMGDSFYEQYF
>TRBV10-3|-|16|TRBJ2-7|TRBD2
TGTGCCATCAGTGACCAGACTAGCGGGAGTATCTACGAGCAGTACTTC
CAISDQTSGSIYEQYF
>TRBV6-5|few|16|TRBJ2-3|-
TGTGCCAGCAGTTACTCGACGGGGGCGCCCACAGATACGCAGTATTTT
CASSYSTGAPTDTQYF
>TRBV28|-|11|TRBJ1-6|-
TGTGCCAGCAGTTTTGGAGCACCCCTCCACTTT
CASSFGAPLHF
>TRBV7-3|-|14|TRBJ2-1|-
TGTGCCAGCAGCTTAACGGCATCTCGATATGAGCAGTTCTTC
CASSLTASRYEQFF
>TRBV20-1|few|13|TRBJ2-7|-
TGCAGTGCTAGAGGTCAGGGGCTCTACGAGCAGTACTTC
CSARGQGLYEQYF
>TRBV9|-|15|TRBJ2-3|-
TGTGCCAGCAGCGACGGCAACCTAGGGGCGACTCCTCTGTATTTT
CASSDGNLGATPLYF
>TRBV5-6|-|13|TRBJ2-5|-
TGTGCCAGCAGCTTCCCCTGGAAAGAGACCCAGTACTTC
CASSFPWKETQYF
>TRBV20-1|-|14|TRBJ2-7|TRBD2
TGCAGTGCTAGAGTGACGGGAGGGTCCTACGAGCAGTACTTC
CSARVTGGSYEQYF
>TRBV5-1|-|14|TRBJ2-1|-
TGCGCCAGCAGCTTGGCGCTAGAAGTTGGTGAGCAGTTCTTC
CASSLALEVGEQFF
>TRBV28|-|14|TRBJ2-7|-
TGTGCCAGCAGTTCGAGGACGGCCACCTACGAGCAGTACTTC
CASSSRTATYEQYF
>TRBV29-1|-|14|TRBJ2-2|-
TGCAGCGTTGACCGGGGGCACAACACCGGGGAGCTGTTTTTT
CSVDRGHNTGELFF
>TRBV29-1|-|13|TRBJ2-5|TRBD2
TGCAGCGGGTGGGCTAGCGGAAAAGAGACCCAGTACTTC
CSGWASGKETQYF
>TRBV4-1|few|17|TRBJ1-5|TRBD1
TGCGCCAGCAGCCAAGTCCCCTCATACAGGGGGCATCAGCCCCAGCATTTT
CASSQVPSYRGHQPQHF
>TRBV20-1|-|13|TRBJ2-5|TRBD2
TGCAGTGCTATAAGCGGGACCCAAGAGACCCAGTACTTC
CSAISGTQETQYF
>TRBV20-1|-|14|TRBJ2-5|TRBD2
TGCAGTGCTAGAGAGAGCGGGAGGGGTGAGACCCAGTACTTC
CSARESGRGETQYF
>TRBV29-1|-|12|TRBJ2-4|TRBD2
TGCAGCGTCAGGACTAGCATTAACATTCAGTACTTC
CSVRTSINIQYF
>TRBV20-1|-|13|TRBJ1-6|TRBD1
TGCAGTGCTAACAGGGGGGATAATTCACCCCTCCACTTT
CSANRGDNSPLHF
>TRBV28|few|13|TRBJ2-7|-
TGTGCCAGCAGTTTGCATGCCCCGGTCGAGCAGTACTTC
CASSLHAPVEQYF
>TRBV28|-|12|TRBJ2-3|TRBD2
TGTGCCAGCAGGTCTAGCGGAGATACGCAGTATTTT
CASRSSGDTQYF
>TRBV5-1|-|14|TRBJ2-7|-
TGCGCCAGCAGCGAATACAGGGTCTCCTACGAGCAGTACTTC
CASSEYRVSYEQYF
>TRBV28|-|17|TRBJ1-5|-
TGTGCCAGCAGACGACAGACAGATGGTTACCTCAGGCGGCCCCAGCATTTT
CASRRQTDGYLRRPQHF